This T cell receptor beta chain appears in the sequencing data of a study of blood T cell repertoires in COVID-19. Study-level background: Italy, Spain and the United States were the sources of the convalescent and acute COVID-19 samples. In each case, the material was cDNA or gDNA derived from T cells, B-cell-depleted T cells, or PBMCs.

Authors' processing steps: The assay estimated nucleated cells by amplifying reference gene primers. Repertoires were generated with immunoSEQ multiplex PCR, while TCRdb's copy carries only in-frame clones and drops some. That table furnishes V, J and clone size, whereas the DNA furnished D and trimming. The sample carries more than 200,000 clones, around 85% recorded once. V was pared by 5 bases and J by 2 bases, with 5 bases of the junction left unmatched. The CDR3 extends over 14 amino acids. Looked up from germline, CDR1 is SQVTM and CDR2 is ANQGSEA. This sequence originates from a woman in her forties with active or convalescent COVID-19. Source material: peripheral blood. The chain combines TRBV29-1 with TRBJ2-3; 9 bases line up with TRBD2. In DNA, the CDR3 is TGCAGCGTTCGAGCGGGGGGAACCACAGATACGCAGTATTTT. Translation: CSVRAGGTTDTQYF.